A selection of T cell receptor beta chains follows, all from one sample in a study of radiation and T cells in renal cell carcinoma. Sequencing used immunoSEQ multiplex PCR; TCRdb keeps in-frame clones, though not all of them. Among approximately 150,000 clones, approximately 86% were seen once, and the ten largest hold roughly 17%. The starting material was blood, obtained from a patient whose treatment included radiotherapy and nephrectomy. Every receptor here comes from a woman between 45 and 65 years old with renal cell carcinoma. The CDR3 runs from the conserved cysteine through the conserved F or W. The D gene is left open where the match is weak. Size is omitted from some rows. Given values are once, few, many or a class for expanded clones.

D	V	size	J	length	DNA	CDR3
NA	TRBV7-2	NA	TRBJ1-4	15	TGTGCCAGCAGCTTAGCCGGGACAAGAGAGGAAAAACTGTTTTTT	CASSLAGTREEKLFF
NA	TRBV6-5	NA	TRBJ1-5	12	TGTGCCAGCAGTGTGGGATTCCAGCCCCAGCATTTT	CASSVGFQPQHF
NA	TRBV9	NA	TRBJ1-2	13	TGTGCCAGCAGCTCACGGGACGGCTATGGCTACACCTTC	CASSSRDGYGYTF
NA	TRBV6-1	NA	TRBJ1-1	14	TGTGCCAGCAGTGAACTCGGTTCGAACACTGAAGCTTTCTTT	CASSELGSNTEAFF
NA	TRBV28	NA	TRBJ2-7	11	TGTGCCAGCAGAAGGGACGGACAACTGCACTTC	CASRRDGQLHF
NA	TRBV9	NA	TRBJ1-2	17	TGTGCCAGCACCCTCGGTAGGAGGGTTCTATCTAACTATGGCTACACCTTC	CASTLGRRVLSNYGYTF
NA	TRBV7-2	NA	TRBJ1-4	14	TGTGCCAGCAGCTTAGGGACCCTTGGGGAAAAACTGTTTTTT	CASSLGTLGEKLFF
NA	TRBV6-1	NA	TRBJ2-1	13	TGTGCCAGCAAATCGAGCCAAAACAATGAGCAGTTCTTC	CASKSSQNNEQFF
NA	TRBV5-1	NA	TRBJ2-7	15	TGCGCCAGCAGCTTGGACGGGACGGAGTCCTACGAGCAGTACTTC	CASSLDGTESYEQYF
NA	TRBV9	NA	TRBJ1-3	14	TGTGCCAGCAGCGTAGCAGCTCTTGGAAACACCATATATTTT	CASSVAALGNTIYF
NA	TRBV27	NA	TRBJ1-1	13	TGTGCCAGCAGTTCGGACTCAAGGGTACAAGCTTTCTTT	CASSSDSRVQAFF
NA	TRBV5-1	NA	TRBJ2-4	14	TGCGCCAGCAGCTTTGGGGATGCCAAAAACATTCAGTACTTC	CASSFGDAKNIQYF
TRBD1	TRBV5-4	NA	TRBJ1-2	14	TGTGCCAGCAGCTCTGGACAGGGGATCTATGGCTACACCTTC	CASSSGQGIYGYTF
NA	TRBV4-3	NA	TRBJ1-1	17	TGCGCCAGCAGCCAAGATTGGCGCGCCCCAATGAACACTGAAGCTTTCTTT	CASSQDWRAPMNTEAFF
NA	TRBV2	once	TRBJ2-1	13	TGTGCCAGCACTTTTAGGCCCAACAATGAGCAGTTCTTC	CASTFRPNNEQFF
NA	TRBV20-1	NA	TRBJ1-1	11	TGCAGTGCTAGTGTTGAGACGGGTAGGATCTTT	CSASVETGRIF
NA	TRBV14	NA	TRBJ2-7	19	TGTGCCAGCAGCCAAGAACGGGGGTTTACATGGGGAAATTCCTACGAGCAGTACTTC	CASSQERGFTWGNSYEQYF
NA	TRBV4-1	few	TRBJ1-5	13	TGCGCCAGCAGCCTAACCTTGGCTCAGCCCCAGCATTTT	CASSLTLAQPQHF
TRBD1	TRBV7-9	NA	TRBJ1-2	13	TGTGCCAGCAGCCTACAGGGGGCGGATGGCTACACCTTC	CASSLQGADGYTF
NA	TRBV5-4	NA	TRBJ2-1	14	TGTGCCAGCAGCTTGAGGGGCCGGCGGAATGAGCAGTTCTTC	CASSLRGRRNEQFF
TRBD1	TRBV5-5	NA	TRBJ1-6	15	TGTGCCAGCAGCCCGGGGACAGGGGATAATTCACCCCTCCACTTT	CASSPGTGDNSPLHF
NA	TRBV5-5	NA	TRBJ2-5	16	TGTGCCAGCAGCTTGGCGGGGGTGACAGGGTCAGAGACCCAGTACTTC	CASSLAGVTGSETQYF
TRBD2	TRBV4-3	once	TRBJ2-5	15	TGCGCCAGCAGCCAACATAGGGAGGGGTGGGAGACCCAGTACTTC	CASSQHREGWETQYF
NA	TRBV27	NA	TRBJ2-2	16	TGTGCCAGCACCCGTTACGGGTCGGCGAACACCGGGGAGCTGTTTTTT	CASTRYGSANTGELFF
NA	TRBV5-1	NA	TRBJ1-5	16	TGCGCCAGCAGCTTGGCCCCGGGGGGGGAGGGTCAGCCCCAGCATTTT	CASSLAPGGEGQPQHF
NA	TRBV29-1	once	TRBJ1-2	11	TGCAGCGATCAGGTTAACTATGGCTACACCTTC	CSDQVNYGYTF
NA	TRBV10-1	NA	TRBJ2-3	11	TGCGCCAGCAGTACCACAGATACGCAGTATTTT	CASSTTDTQYF
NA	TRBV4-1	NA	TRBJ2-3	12	TGCGCCAGCAGCCAAGATGTGGGGGGGCAGTATTTT	CASSQDVGGQYF
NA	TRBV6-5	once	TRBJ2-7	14	TGTGCCGTACGGTTACGGGAGAACCTCTACGAGCAGTACTTC	CAVRLRENLYEQYF
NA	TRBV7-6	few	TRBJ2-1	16	TGTGCCAGCAGCTTAGGGGGCCCGGGGCGCTACAATGAGCAGTTCTTC	CASSLGGPGRYNEQFF
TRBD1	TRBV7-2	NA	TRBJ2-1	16	TGTGCCAGCAGCTTAACGACAGGGGGCACCTACAATGAGCAGTTCTTC	CASSLTTGGTYNEQFF
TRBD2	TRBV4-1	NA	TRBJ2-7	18	TGCGCCAGCAGCCAAGCTCTAGCGGGTGACCTGGTTGGGTACGAGCAGTACTTC	CASSQALAGDLVGYEQYF
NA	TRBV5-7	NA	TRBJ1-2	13	TGTGCCAGCAGCTTGGGGGGGGCGTTTGGCTACACCTTC	CASSLGGAFGYTF
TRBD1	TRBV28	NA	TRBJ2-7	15	TGTGCCAGCAGTTTACTGAGGACAGGTCCGCGGGAGCAGTACTTC	CASSLLRTGPREQYF
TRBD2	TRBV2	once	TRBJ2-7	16	TGTGCCAGCAGTGAAGCGCTTGCTAGCGGGCGGGTCTGGCAGTACTTC	CASSEALASGRVWQYF